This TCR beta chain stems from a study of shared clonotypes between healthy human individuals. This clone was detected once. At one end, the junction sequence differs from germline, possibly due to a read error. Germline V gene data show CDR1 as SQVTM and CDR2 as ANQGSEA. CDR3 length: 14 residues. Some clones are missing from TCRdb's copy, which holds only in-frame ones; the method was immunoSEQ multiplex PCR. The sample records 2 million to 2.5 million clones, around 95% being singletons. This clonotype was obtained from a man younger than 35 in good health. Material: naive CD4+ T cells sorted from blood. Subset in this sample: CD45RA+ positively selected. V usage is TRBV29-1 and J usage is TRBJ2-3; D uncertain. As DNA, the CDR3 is TGCAGCGTCGAAGAACCCACACATACAGATACGCAGTATTTT. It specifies CSVEEPTHTDTQYF.